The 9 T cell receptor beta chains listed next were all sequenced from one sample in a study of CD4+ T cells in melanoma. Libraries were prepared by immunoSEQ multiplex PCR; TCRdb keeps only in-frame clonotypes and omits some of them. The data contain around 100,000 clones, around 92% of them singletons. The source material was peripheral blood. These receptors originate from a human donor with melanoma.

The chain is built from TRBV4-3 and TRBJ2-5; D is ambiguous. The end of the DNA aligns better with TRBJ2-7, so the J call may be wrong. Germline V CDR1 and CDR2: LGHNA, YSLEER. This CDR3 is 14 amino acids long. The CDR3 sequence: CASSQSFMGYEQYF. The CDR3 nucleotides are TGCGCCAGCAGCCAAAGCTTTATGGGCTACGAGCAGTACTTC.

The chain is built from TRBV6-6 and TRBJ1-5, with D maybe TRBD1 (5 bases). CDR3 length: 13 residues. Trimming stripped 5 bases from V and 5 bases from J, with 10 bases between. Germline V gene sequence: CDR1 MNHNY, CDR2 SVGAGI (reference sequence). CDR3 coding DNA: TGTGCCAGCAGTCTAGGGGCTCATCAGCCCCAGCATTTT. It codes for CASSLGAHQPQHF.

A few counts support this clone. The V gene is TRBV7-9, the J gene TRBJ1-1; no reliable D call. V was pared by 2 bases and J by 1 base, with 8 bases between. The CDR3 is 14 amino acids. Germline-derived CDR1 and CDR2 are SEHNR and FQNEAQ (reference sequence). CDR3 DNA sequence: TGTGCCAGCAGCTTACTCGACACGAACACTGAAGCTTTCTTT. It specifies CASSLLDTNTEAFF.

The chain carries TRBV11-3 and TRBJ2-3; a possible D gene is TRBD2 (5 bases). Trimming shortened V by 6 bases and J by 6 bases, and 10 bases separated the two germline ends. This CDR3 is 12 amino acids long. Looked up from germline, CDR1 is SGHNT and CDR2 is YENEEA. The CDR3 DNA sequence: TGTGCCAGCAGTAACCGAGGGGATACGCAGTATTTT. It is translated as CASSNRGDTQYF.

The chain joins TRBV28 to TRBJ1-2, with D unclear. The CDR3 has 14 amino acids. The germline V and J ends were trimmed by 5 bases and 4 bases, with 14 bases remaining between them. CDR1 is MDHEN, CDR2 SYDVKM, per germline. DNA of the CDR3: TGTGCCAGCAGTATGCCCCCAGGTGGCTATGGCTACACCTTC. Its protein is CASSMPPGGYGYTF.

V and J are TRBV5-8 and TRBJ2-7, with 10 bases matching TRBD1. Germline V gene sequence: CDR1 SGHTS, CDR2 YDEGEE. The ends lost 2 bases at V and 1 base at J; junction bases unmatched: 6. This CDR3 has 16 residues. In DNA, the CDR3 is TGTGCCAGCAGCTTCAGAAGGACAGGGGGTTCCTACGAGCAGTACTTC. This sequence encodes CASSFRRTGGSYEQYF.

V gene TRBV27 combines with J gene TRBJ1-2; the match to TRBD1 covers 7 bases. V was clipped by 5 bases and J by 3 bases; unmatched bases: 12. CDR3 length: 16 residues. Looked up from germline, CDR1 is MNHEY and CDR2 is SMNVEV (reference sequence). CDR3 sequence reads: CASSATWTGRDYGYTF. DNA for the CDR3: TGTGCCAGCAGTGCAACTTGGACAGGAAGGGACTATGGCTACACCTTC.

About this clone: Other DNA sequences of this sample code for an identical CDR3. Written as DNA, the CDR3 is TGTGCCAGTAGGGACAGCAATCAGCCCCAGCATTTT. Protein product: CASRDSNQPQHF. This chain connects TRBV19 to TRBJ1-5; D unresolved. V lost 6 bases and J 1 base, leaving 4 bases between the germline ends. This CDR3 has 12 residues. CDR1 is LNHDA, CDR2 SQIVND, per germline (reference sequence).

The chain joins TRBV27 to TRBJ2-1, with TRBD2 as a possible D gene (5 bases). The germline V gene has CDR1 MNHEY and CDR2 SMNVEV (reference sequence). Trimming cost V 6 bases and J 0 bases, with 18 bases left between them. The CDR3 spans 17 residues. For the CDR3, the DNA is TGTGCCAGCAGCTCTCCTACGGGGTCAGGCTCCTACAATGAGCAGTTCTTC. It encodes CASSSPTGSGSYNEQFF.